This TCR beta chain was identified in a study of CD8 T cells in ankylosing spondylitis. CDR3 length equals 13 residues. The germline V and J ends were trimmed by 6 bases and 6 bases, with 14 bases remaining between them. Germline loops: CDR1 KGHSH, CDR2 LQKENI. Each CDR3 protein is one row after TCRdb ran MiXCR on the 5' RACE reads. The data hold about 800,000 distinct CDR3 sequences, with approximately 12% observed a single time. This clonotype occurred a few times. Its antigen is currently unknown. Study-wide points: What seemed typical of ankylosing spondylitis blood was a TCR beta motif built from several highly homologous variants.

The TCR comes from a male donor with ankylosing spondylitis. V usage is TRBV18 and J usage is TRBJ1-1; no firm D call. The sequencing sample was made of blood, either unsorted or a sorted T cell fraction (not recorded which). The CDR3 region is CASSQTDGAEAFF. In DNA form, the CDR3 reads TGTGCCAGCTCCCAAACCGACGGCGCTGAAGCTTTCTTT. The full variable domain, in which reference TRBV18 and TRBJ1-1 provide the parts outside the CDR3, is NAGVMQNPRHLVRRRGQEARLRCSPMKGHSHVYWYRQLPEEGLKFMVYLQKENIIDESGMPKERFSAEFPKEGPSILRIQQVVRGDSAAYFCASSQTDGAEAFFGQGTRLTVV.